This is a list of T cell receptor beta chains from one sample in a study of T cell clones after liver transplantation. TCRdb keeps only in-frame clones here, not all; method: immunoSEQ multiplex PCR. This table has 95,000 to 110,000 clones, about 80% appearing once. The source material was CD4+ T cells from blood, sampled 47 months after liver transplant. The source of these receptors is a human patient who received a liver transplant. Some T cells may be the graft donor's. The CDR3 runs from the conserved cysteine through the conserved F or W. The order of the fields is CDR3 protein, CDR3 DNA, V gene, clone size, J gene, D gene. A D gene is named only where the DNA matches it firmly. Expanded clones are given a class, and other clones once, few, many or no size at all.

CASSSDGSYEQYF TGCGCCAGCAGCTCCGACGGGAGCTACGAGCAGTACTTC TRBV5-1 - TRBJ2-7 -
CASSERGAQPQHF TGTGCCAGCAGTGAAAGGGGGGCTCAGCCCCAGCATTTT TRBV6-1 - TRBJ1-5 -
CASSEGQTRGEKLFF TGTGCCAGCTCGGAGGGACAGACTCGCGGCGAAAAACTGTTTTTT TRBV18 - TRBJ1-4 TRBD1
CASSTAMNTEAFF TGTGCCAGCAGCACAGCAATGAACACTGAAGCTTTCTTT TRBV14 - TRBJ1-1 -
CASTTGLAVYYEQYF TGTGCCAGCACTACTGGACTAGCGGTATACTACGAGCAGTACTTC TRBV6-4 - TRBJ2-7 TRBD2
CASSQLGGDYGYTF TGTGCCAGCAGCCAACTAGGGGGTGACTATGGCTACACCTTC TRBV7-9 few TRBJ1-2 -
CASSNRGGSNQPQHF TGTGCCAGCAGCAACAGGGGAGGAAGCAATCAGCCCCAGCATTTT TRBV28 - TRBJ1-5 TRBD1
CASSWGLRETEAFF TGCGCCAGCAGCTGGGGTCTCCGGGAGACTGAAGCTTTCTTT TRBV5-1 few TRBJ1-1 -
CASSLGNSHGYTF TGTGCCAGCAGCTTAGGGAATAGCCATGGCTACACCTTC TRBV7-2 once TRBJ1-2 -
CASSLTEQETQYF TGTGCCAGCAGCTTGACAGAGCAAGAGACCCAGTACTTC TRBV5-8 - TRBJ2-5 -
CAWSSGLDLVEQFF TGTGCCTGGAGTTCGGGACTAGATCTGGTAGAGCAGTTCTTC TRBV30 few TRBJ2-1 TRBD2
CASSPFPGDTQYF TGCGCCAGCAGCCCCTTTCCAGGAGATACGCAGTATTTT TRBV5-1 once TRBJ2-3 -
CASSLIHAGPIYF TGTGCCAGCAGCTTAATTCACGCAGGACCGATTTACTTC TRBV7-3 - TRBJ2-5 -
CASSYRWGRETQYF TGTGCCAGCAGTTACCGGTGGGGGCGGGAGACCCAGTACTTC TRBV6-5 - TRBJ2-5 -
CASSVGGSAMDTIYF TGTGCCAGCAGCGTTGGGGGGTCCGCGATGGACACCATATATTTT TRBV9 - TRBJ1-3 -
CASSLGRSTDTQYF TGTGCCAGCAGCTTAGGGAGGAGCACAGATACGCAGTATTTT TRBV11-3 - TRBJ2-3 -